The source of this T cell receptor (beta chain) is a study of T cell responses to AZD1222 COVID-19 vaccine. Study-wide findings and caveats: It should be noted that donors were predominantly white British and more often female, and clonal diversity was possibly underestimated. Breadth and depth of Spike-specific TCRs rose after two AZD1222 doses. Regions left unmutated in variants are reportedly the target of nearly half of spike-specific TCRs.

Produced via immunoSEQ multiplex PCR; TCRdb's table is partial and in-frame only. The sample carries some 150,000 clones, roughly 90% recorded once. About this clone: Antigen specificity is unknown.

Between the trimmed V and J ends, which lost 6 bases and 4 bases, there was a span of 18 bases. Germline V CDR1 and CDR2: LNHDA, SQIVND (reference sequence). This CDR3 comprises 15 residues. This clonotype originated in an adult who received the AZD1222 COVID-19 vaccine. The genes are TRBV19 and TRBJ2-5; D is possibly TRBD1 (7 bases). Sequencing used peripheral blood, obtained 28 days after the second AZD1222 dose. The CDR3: CASSQRQGGRETQYF. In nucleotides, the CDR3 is TGTGCCAGTAGCCAACGACAGGGAGGAAGAGAGACCCAGTACTTC.